The clone carrying this TCR beta chain was observed at least ten times. The antigen is unknown. This sample was included in a study of T cell repertoires in cytomegalovirus infection. Study details: HLA-B-restricted CMV epitopes that are well studied, plus recently identified HLA-C-restricted ones, were used by the study.

TCRdb analysed the reads with MiXCR anew, one entry per CDR3 protein. The profile shows 700,000 to 950,000 distinct CDR3 sequences, about 33% of them singletons. Study outcomes and limitations: Based on cumulative public TCR beta family frequency, carriers of CMV plus the relevant HLA were identified. The response measured ex vivo was dominated by TCR beta clonotypes (HLA-C-restricted and CMV-specific).

The sequencing used cultured CD8+ T cells from PBMCs, collected from culture after CMV antigen stimulation. This clonotype originated in a human donor in good health (CMV status not recorded). Some clones in this sample may be carry-over from other donors' samples.

The DNA of the CDR3 is TGTGCCAGCAGCTTTAGATTCGGGGAGCTGTTTTTT. It translates to CASSFRFGELFF. The rearrangement joins TRBV7-3 to TRBJ2-2; D gene unclear. This CDR3 comprises 12 residues. Germline V gives CDR1 SGHTA, CDR2 FQGTGA. Trimming removed 3 bases from V and 7 bases from J, with 6 bases in between.